The entry that follows covers one TCR beta chain sequence. Profiling relied on immunoSEQ multiplex PCR, and the TCRdb table lists in-frame clones only, not all of them. The repertoire holds about 140,000 clones, with over 80% as singletons. These data belong to a study of blood T cell repertoires in COVID-19. As for the study in general: Nucleic acid was either cDNA or gDNA, and it came from T cells, B-cell-depleted T cells, or PBMCs.

Germline assignment: CDR1 MNHEY and CDR2 SMNVEV (reference sequence). This CDR3 is 18 amino acids long. V lost 5 bases, J lost 4 bases, and 15 bases stayed unmatched. The source of this sequence is a man between 65 and 85 years old who had been exposed to COVID-19. Sequencing was performed on PBMCs or T cells enriched from blood (not recorded which). The rearrangement joins TRBV27 to TRBJ2-1; 9 nucleotides match TRBD2. CDR3 coding DNA: TGTGCCAGCAGTATTGACCCCCTCGCGGGAGGGAAATACAATGAGCAGTTCTTC. It specifies CASSIDPLAGGKYNEQFF.